The 15 T cell receptor beta chains below come from one sample, sequenced in a study of T cells in Graves' hyperthyroidism and ophthalmopathy. Researchers took RNA transcripts and amplified the TCR beta CDR3 regions from them. The TCR CDR3 first-round RT-PCR relied on the HTBI primer set. TCRdb reanalysed the multiplex PCR reads using MiXCR and keeps one entry per CDR3 protein. The sample holds around 620,000 distinct CDR3 sequences, under 60% seen once. The sample consisted of peripheral blood or thyroid tissue (not recorded which). These receptors all come from an adult woman with Graves' disease, either hyperthyroidism or ophthalmopathy (not recorded which).

J is TRBJ2-5 and V is TRBV5-1, with D perhaps assigned TRBD1 or TRBD2 (5 bases each). V was trimmed by 0 bases and J by 4 bases, leaving 16 bases between them. Germline lookup yields CDR1 SGHRS and CDR2 YFSETQ. CDR3 size: 16 residues. In nucleotides, the CDR3 is TGCGCCAGCAGCTTGGCGGCCAGTACAGGAGGAGAGACCCAGTACTTC. Translated, it gives CASSLAASTGGETQYF.

This sequence joins TRBV28 and TRBJ1-5; D uncertain. Germline V gives CDR1 MDHEN, CDR2 SYDVKM. Deletions cut 2 bases from V and 3 bases from J, with 14 bases between. The CDR3 extends over 16 amino acids. This chain's CDR3 is CASSLGWEGNNQPQHF. DNA for the CDR3: TGTGCCAGCAGTTTAGGATGGGAGGGAAACAATCAGCCCCAGCATTTT. Complete variable domain (other parts from reference TRBV28 and TRBJ1-5): DVKVTQSSRYLVKRTGEKVFLECVQDMDHENMFWYRQDPGLGLRLIYFSYDVKMKEKGDIPEGYSVSREKKERFSLILESASTNQTSMYLCASSLGWEGNNQPQHFGDGTRLSIL.

This chain connects TRBV19 to TRBJ2-5; D is perhaps TRBD1 (5 bases). Trimming took 4 bases from V and 3 from J, leaving 9 bases between them. The CDR3 covers 13 residues. Germline lookup yields CDR1 LNHDA and CDR2 SQIVND (reference sequence). The CDR3 nucleotides are TGTGCCAGTAGTAAGGTCAGGGAAGAGACCCAGTACTTC. Residues: CASSKVREETQYF.

About this clonotype itself: This may be a read error: a much more frequent sequence differs by one nucleotide. The chain recombines TRBV6-4 with TRBJ2-2; D remains unclear. The V end lost 2 bases, the J end lost 8 bases, and 0 bases lay between the germline ends. Germline CDR1 MRHNA, CDR2 SNTAGT. This CDR3 spans 10 amino acids. CDR3 nucleotide sequence: TGTGCCAGCAGTGACGGGGAGCTGTTTTTT. Protein sequence: CASSDGELFF.

This clonotype was seen many times. This chain connects TRBV7-2 to TRBJ2-7; D not certain. Germline CDR1 SGHTA, CDR2 FQGNSA. Between the trimmed V and J ends, which lost 3 bases and 0 bases, there was a span of 9 bases. The CDR3 runs to 14 residues. In DNA form, the CDR3 reads TGTGCCAGCAGCTTCTGGGATTACTCCTACGAGCAGTACTTC. This sequence encodes CASSFWDYSYEQYF.

About this clonotype itself: A much larger clone differs from this one at a single base, so this may be a read error. The V call is TRBV4-2, the J call TRBJ2-2; 7 positions agree with TRBD1. Per germline, CDR1 LGHNA and CDR2 YNFKEQ. After removal of 4 bases from V and 0 bases from J, the junction contained 5 bases not matched to a gene. The CDR3 length is 16 residues. The CDR3, as DNA: TGTGCCAGCAGCCCAGGGGACAGTCCGAACACCGGGGAGCTGTTTTTT. Translating gives CASSPGDSPNTGELFF.

This clonotype was seen at least ten times. The gene calls are TRBV7-9 and TRBJ2-2; D may be TRBD1 (6 bases). CDR3 length: 17 residues. Germline V gene sequence: CDR1 SEHNR, CDR2 FQNEAQ (reference sequence). Trimming cost V 8 bases and J 1 base, with 20 bases left between them. The CDR3 DNA sequence: TGTGCCAGCCGCCAGCTGAGGGGACAAAGGAACACCGGGGAGCTGTTTTTT. Protein product: CASRQLRGQRNTGELFF.

The chain links TRBV19 to TRBJ1-1, with a tentative D call TRBD1 (5 bases). The CDR3 is 13 residues long. The germline CDR1 and CDR2 sequences are LNHDA and SQIVND (reference sequence). The ends were cut back, 3 bases at V and 5 bases at J, with 10 bases in the middle. CDR3 DNA: TGTGCCAGTAGTATCCGGGGGAGGACTGAAGCTTTCTTT. Protein: CASSIRGRTEAFF.

A note on this clonotype: As the CDR3 is not closed by the conserved phenylalanine or tryptophan, this likely results from a read error. It is unclear where the CDR3 begins or ends on the DNA, so no DNA is shown, and the CDR3 is as TCRdb lists it. V is TRBV10-3 and J is TRBJ1-3; the table's D call TRBD1 went unverified against the DNA. 17 amino acids form the CDR3, both terminal residues included. Germline CDR1 and CDR2: ENHRY and SYGVKD. The CDR3 protein is CAISFGQGVHRENTTYV.

Details on this clonotype: The germline gene is not matched at one end of the junction; a read error may be the cause. The J gene is TRBJ2-2, the V gene TRBV5-1, with D possibly matching TRBD1 (6 bases). Germline assignment: CDR1 SGHRS and CDR2 YFSETQ. The CDR3 runs 15 residues. As DNA, the CDR3 is TGCGCCAGCAGGACCGGCCAGGGGAACACTGGGGAGCTGTTTTTT. Translation gives CASRTGQGNTGELFF. The whole variable domain, filled in from reference TRBV5-1 and TRBJ2-2, reads KAGVTQTPRYLIKTRGQQVTLSCSPISGHRSVSWYQQTPGQGLQFLFEYFSETQRNKGNFPGRFSGRQFSNSRSEMNVSTLELGDSALYLCASRTGQGNTGELFFGEGSRLTVL.

The V call is TRBV5-5, the J call TRBJ1-1; 9 bases map to TRBD1. The germline CDR1 and CDR2 sequences are SGHKS and YYEKEE (reference sequence). The CDR3 runs 13 residues. V was clipped by 4 bases and J by 10 bases; unmatched bases: 8. The CDR3 DNA reads TGTGCCAGCAGCGTCGACAGGGGGGATGCAGCTTTCTTT. This codes for CASSVDRGDAAFF. The full variable domain, rest sourced from reference TRBV5-5 and TRBJ1-1, is DAGVTQSPTHLIKTRGQQVTLRCSPISGHKSVSWYQQVLGQGPQFIFQYYEKEERGRGNFPDRFSARQFPNYSSELNVNALLLGDSALYLCASSVDRGDAAFFGQGTRLTVV.

This clonotype was picked up many times. CDR3 in DNA: TGTGCCAGCAGCGAATCGGACAGAATGAACACTGAAGCTTTCTTT. This encodes CASSESDRMNTEAFF. The chain has TRBV7-9 and TRBJ1-1; tentative D call: TRBD1 (6 bases). The CDR3 totals 15 residues. Germline CDR1 is SEHNR and CDR2 is FQNEAQ (reference sequence). Between the trimmed V and J ends, which lost 5 bases and 0 bases, there was a span of 13 bases.

The CDR3: CSVEGTRETQYF. DNA for the CDR3: TGCAGCGTTGAGGGAACCCGTGAGACCCAGTACTTC. The chain employs TRBV29-1 and TRBJ2-5; D gene uncertain. The length of the CDR3 is 12 residues. V lost 3 bases, J lost 5 bases, and 10 bases lay in between. The germline V gene has CDR1 SQVTM and CDR2 ANQGSEA.

As regards this clonotype: The conserved phenylalanine or tryptophan is not found at the CDR3 terminus, so this likely reflects a read error. This rearrangement joins TRBV7-9 to TRBJ2-5; 12 nucleotides align to TRBD2. The CDR3 has 15 residues. The germline gives CDR1 SEHNR, CDR2 FQNEAQ (reference sequence). CDR3 nucleotide sequence: TGCGCCAGCAGCTCTAGCGGGAGGGCCGGGGAGACCCAGTACCTC. Protein sequence: CASSSSGRAGETQYL.

The rearrangement uses TRBV20-1 and TRBJ1-2, with 12 bases fitting TRBD1. The CDR3 runs 16 residues. The germline V gene encodes CDR1 DFQATT and CDR2 SNEGSKA (reference sequence). With V trimmed by 6 bases and J by 7 bases, 15 bases remained unmatched. The CDR3 DNA reads TGCAGTGCGATAGCTGGCCGGGACAGGGGGCGAAGTGGCTACACCTTC. This encodes CSAIAGRDRGRSGYTF.